Listed below are T cell receptor beta chains from one sample, sequenced in a study of blood T cell repertoires in COVID-19. TCRdb keeps only in-frame clones here, not all; method: immunoSEQ multiplex PCR. This sample has 210,000 or so clones, with roughly 85% found just once. Sequenced input: PBMCs or T cells enriched from blood (not recorded which). Receptors were obtained from a man aged 25 to 40 who had recovered from COVID-19. Each CDR3 is given with its conserved first and last residue. The D gene is left open where the match is weak. Clone size, where shown, is once, few, many, or a class for clones that have expanded.

CDR3nt: TGTGCCAGTAGTACTTCAGGGGCCCAGCGGGGAGAGGCAGACACCTTC; CDR3aa: CASSTSGAQRGEADTF; j_gene: TRBJ1-2; d_gene: .; len: 16; v_gene: TRBV19; abundance: .
CDR3nt: TGTGCCAGCACCAATGGCTTGGAGCAGTACTTC; CDR3aa: CASTNGLEQYF; j_gene: TRBJ2-7; d_gene: .; len: 11; v_gene: TRBV6-5; abundance: .
CDR3nt: TGTGCCAGCAGTTCCGTGGACAGGGGTGAAAAACTGTTTTTT; CDR3aa: CASSSVDRGEKLFF; j_gene: TRBJ1-4; d_gene: TRBD1; len: 14; v_gene: TRBV4-2; abundance: .
CDR3nt: TGTGCCAGTGCGCGGGGAAGTGGGGCCAACGTCCTGACTTTC; CDR3aa: CASARGSGANVLTF; j_gene: TRBJ2-6; d_gene: .; len: 14; v_gene: TRBV7-9; abundance: .
CDR3nt: TGTGCCAGCAGCCAGGGGACAGATACGCAGTATTTT; CDR3aa: CASSQGTDTQYF; j_gene: TRBJ2-3; d_gene: .; len: 12; v_gene: TRBV12-3/TRBV12-4; abundance: .
CDR3nt: TGCGCCAGCAGCCCGCGAAGGACTAGCGGGGGGCAATACAATGAGCAGTTCTTC; CDR3aa: CASSPRRTSGGQYNEQFF; j_gene: TRBJ2-1; d_gene: TRBD2; len: 18; v_gene: TRBV5-1; abundance: .
CDR3nt: TGTGCCAGCAGGGGGGGGGCAACCTCCTATGGCTACACCTTC; CDR3aa: CASRGGATSYGYTF; j_gene: TRBJ1-2; d_gene: .; len: 14; v_gene: TRBV25-1; abundance: .
CDR3nt: TGTGCCAGCGGCACCTACGAGCAGTACTTC; CDR3aa: CASGTYEQYF; j_gene: TRBJ2-7; d_gene: .; len: 10; v_gene: TRBV5-5; abundance: .
CDR3nt: TGTGCCAGCAGCTTATTACAGGGGGCTGAAGCTTTCTTT; CDR3aa: CASSLLQGAEAFF; j_gene: TRBJ1-1; d_gene: TRBD1; len: 13; v_gene: TRBV7-2; abundance: .
CDR3nt: TGTGCCAGCAGCCTACTCTATTCACCCCTCCACTTT; CDR3aa: CASSLLYSPLHF; j_gene: TRBJ1-6; d_gene: .; len: 12; v_gene: TRBV3-1/TRBV3-2; abundance: .
CDR3nt: TGTGCCAGTAGTTTGCCCGACAGACCGAACACTGAAGCTTTCTTT; CDR3aa: CASSLPDRPNTEAFF; j_gene: TRBJ1-1; d_gene: .; len: 15; v_gene: TRBV19; abundance: .
CDR3nt: TGTGCCAGTAGTATGGGGGGGCAGAGCAATCAGCCCCAGCATTTT; CDR3aa: CASSMGGQSNQPQHF; j_gene: TRBJ1-5; d_gene: .; len: 15; v_gene: TRBV19; abundance: .
CDR3nt: TGTGCCAGCAGGACCCTAGCGTACAATGAGCAGTTCTTC; CDR3aa: CASRTLAYNEQFF; j_gene: TRBJ2-1; d_gene: .; len: 13; v_gene: TRBV6-5; abundance: .
CDR3nt: TGTGCCAGCAGTTCAAGACAGGGCTGGAACACTGAAGCTTTCTTT; CDR3aa: CASSSRQGWNTEAFF; j_gene: TRBJ1-1; d_gene: TRBD1; len: 15; v_gene: TRBV27; abundance: .
CDR3nt: TGTGCCAGCAGTTTTCGCGCGTCTCGGGAGACGTTTTCCACCGGGGAGCTGTTTTTT; CDR3aa: CASSFRASRETFSTGELFF; j_gene: TRBJ2-2; d_gene: .; len: 19; v_gene: TRBV27; abundance: .
CDR3nt: TGCAGCGTTGGCGGCAGTACCATCTATGGCTACACCTTC; CDR3aa: CSVGGSTIYGYTF; j_gene: TRBJ1-2; d_gene: .; len: 13; v_gene: TRBV29-1; abundance: .
CDR3nt: TGTGCCAGCAGTTTATCTCCGGGACAGGACACTGAAGCTTTCTTT; CDR3aa: CASSLSPGQDTEAFF; j_gene: TRBJ1-1; d_gene: TRBD1; len: 15; v_gene: TRBV27; abundance: .
CDR3nt: TGCGCCAGCGCTTCTGCGGGGGGCCACAATGAGCAGTTCTTC; CDR3aa: CASASAGGHNEQFF; j_gene: TRBJ2-1; d_gene: TRBD2; len: 14; v_gene: TRBV10-1; abundance: .
CDR3nt: TGTGCCAGCAGCTTAAGTGAGAGTAGCCCCCCCCAGTACTTC; CDR3aa: CASSLSESSPPQYF; j_gene: TRBJ2-7; d_gene: .; len: 14; v_gene: TRBV7-2; abundance: once
CDR3nt: TGTGCCAGCAGCATTACAGGGGCGAGCTCTGGAAACACCATATATTTT; CDR3aa: CASSITGASSGNTIYF; j_gene: TRBJ1-3; d_gene: TRBD1; len: 16; v_gene: TRBV7-2; abundance: once
CDR3nt: TGTGCCACAGCGAGCAATCAGCCCCAGCATTTT; CDR3aa: CATASNQPQHF; j_gene: TRBJ1-5; d_gene: .; len: 11; v_gene: TRBV6-6; abundance: few
CDR3nt: TGTGCCAGCAGCGCTCGGACAGGGGGATCACCCCTCCACTTT; CDR3aa: CASSARTGGSPLHF; j_gene: TRBJ1-6; d_gene: TRBD1; len: 14; v_gene: TRBV9; abundance: .
CDR3nt: TGTGCCAGCAGCGTATCTACGAGCTATAATTCACCCCTCCACTTT; CDR3aa: CASSVSTSYNSPLHF; j_gene: TRBJ1-6; d_gene: .; len: 15; v_gene: TRBV9; abundance: .
CDR3nt: TGTGCCAGCCTCCTTTGGGCTTACGGCTACACCTTC; CDR3aa: CASLLWAYGYTF; j_gene: TRBJ1-2; d_gene: .; len: 12; v_gene: TRBV6-5; abundance: many
CDR3nt: TGTGCCAGCTCACCACCTAGCGGGGGTCCCTCGGGCTCCTACGAGCAGTACTTC; CDR3aa: CASSPPSGGPSGSYEQYF; j_gene: TRBJ2-7; d_gene: TRBD2; len: 18; v_gene: TRBV18; abundance: .
CDR3nt: TGCGCCAGCCGCCCTACCGGGACTAGCGGCCAAGAGACCCAGTACTTC; CDR3aa: CASRPTGTSGQETQYF; j_gene: TRBJ2-5; d_gene: TRBD2; len: 16; v_gene: TRBV5-1; abundance: .
CDR3nt: TGTGCCAGCAGCTTGCCGCAGGGTCTCGGTATGAACACTGAAGCTTTCTTT; CDR3aa: CASSLPQGLGMNTEAFF; j_gene: TRBJ1-1; d_gene: .; len: 17; v_gene: TRBV5-4; abundance: .
CDR3nt: TGTGCCAGCAGCTTGGGCGGGAGCTCCTACAATGAGCAGTTCTTC; CDR3aa: CASSLGGSSYNEQFF; j_gene: TRBJ2-1; d_gene: TRBD2; len: 15; v_gene: TRBV5-4; abundance: .
CDR3nt: TGTGCCAGCAGTTACTCGACAGGGGCCGTCACCGGGGAGCTGTTTTTT; CDR3aa: CASSYSTGAVTGELFF; j_gene: TRBJ2-2; d_gene: TRBD1; len: 16; v_gene: TRBV6-5; abundance: once
CDR3nt: TGTGCCAGCAGTTTACCTGGGGGCGTTTATGGCTACACCTTC; CDR3aa: CASSLPGGVYGYTF; j_gene: TRBJ1-2; d_gene: .; len: 14; v_gene: TRBV28; abundance: .
CDR3nt: TGTGCCAGCAGCGGAGGGGCATCTATGAACACTGAAGCTTTCTTT; CDR3aa: CASSGGASMNTEAFF; j_gene: TRBJ1-1; d_gene: .; len: 15; v_gene: TRBV7-2; abundance: .
CDR3nt: TGTGCCAGCAGTCCGGATGGAGGGTTTGGCTACACCTTC; CDR3aa: CASSPDGGFGYTF; j_gene: TRBJ1-2; d_gene: .; len: 13; v_gene: TRBV12-3/TRBV12-4; abundance: .
CDR3nt: TGTGCCAGCAGCCTGACAGGGGTTAACTATGGCTACACCTTC; CDR3aa: CASSLTGVNYGYTF; j_gene: TRBJ1-2; d_gene: TRBD1; len: 14; v_gene: TRBV7-2; abundance: .
CDR3nt: TGTGCCAGCAGCCAGGTAGGGACAGGGCGCAACTATGGCTACACCTTC; CDR3aa: CASSQVGTGRNYGYTF; j_gene: TRBJ1-2; d_gene: TRBD1; len: 16; v_gene: TRBV3-1/TRBV3-2; abundance: .
CDR3nt: TGTGCCACCAGCCGGGAGGATGGCTATGGCTACACCTTC; CDR3aa: CATSREDGYGYTF; j_gene: TRBJ1-2; d_gene: .; len: 13; v_gene: TRBV24-1; abundance: .
CDR3nt: TGTGCCAGCAGCTCCTCGGGACTCGGTGACGAGCAGTACTTC; CDR3aa: CASSSSGLGDEQYF; j_gene: TRBJ2-7; d_gene: .; len: 14; v_gene: TRBV7-9; abundance: .
CDR3nt: TGTGCCAGCGGAGACGACAGGGGGAGTAATTCACCCCTCCACTTT; CDR3aa: CASGDDRGSNSPLHF; j_gene: TRBJ1-6; d_gene: .; len: 15; v_gene: TRBV21-1; abundance: .
CDR3nt: TGTGCCAGCAGCTTGGGCCTAGTGAATGAGCAGTTCTTC; CDR3aa: CASSLGLVNEQFF; j_gene: TRBJ2-1; d_gene: .; len: 13; v_gene: TRBV5-4; abundance: once
CDR3nt: TGTGCCAGCTCACTAAGTCGACAGGCCGACCGTGGCTACACCTTC; CDR3aa: CASSLSRQADRGYTF; j_gene: TRBJ1-2; d_gene: .; len: 15; v_gene: TRBV18; abundance: .
CDR3nt: TGTGCCAGTGGACTAGCGGGACTCACAGATACGCAGTATTTT; CDR3aa: CASGLAGLTDTQYF; j_gene: TRBJ2-3; d_gene: TRBD2; len: 14; v_gene: TRBV19; abundance: .
CDR3nt: TGTGCCAGCAGCCTCGGGACTCGGAACACTGAAGCTTTCTTT; CDR3aa: CASSLGTRNTEAFF; j_gene: TRBJ1-1; d_gene: .; len: 14; v_gene: TRBV7-9; abundance: .
CDR3nt: TGTGCCACCAGTGATCCCCGGGGGGGGCCGAACACCGGGGAGCTGTTTTTT; CDR3aa: CATSDPRGGPNTGELFF; j_gene: TRBJ2-2; d_gene: TRBD2; len: 17; v_gene: TRBV24-1; abundance: .
CDR3nt: TGTGCCAGCTCCCGAGATACAGGGGCCGTTGGATCACCCCTCCACTTT; CDR3aa: CASSRDTGAVGSPLHF; j_gene: TRBJ1-6; d_gene: TRBD1; len: 16; v_gene: TRBV7-2; abundance: .
CDR3nt: TGTGCCAGCTCACCCGGACAGGGGGCGTATGAGGATACGCAGTATTTT; CDR3aa: CASSPGQGAYEDTQYF; j_gene: TRBJ2-3; d_gene: TRBD1; len: 16; v_gene: TRBV18; abundance: .
CDR3nt: TGTGCCAGCAGCCCCGGGGACTACAATGAGCAGTTCTTC; CDR3aa: CASSPGDYNEQFF; j_gene: TRBJ2-1; d_gene: .; len: 13; v_gene: TRBV6-4; abundance: .
CDR3nt: TGCGCCAGCAGCTTGGACTCGAACACTGAAGCTTTCTTT; CDR3aa: CASSLDSNTEAFF; j_gene: TRBJ1-1; d_gene: .; len: 13; v_gene: TRBV5-1; abundance: .
CDR3nt: TGTGCCAGCAGTGAAGAGGGGCCGTATGGAAACACCATATATTTT; CDR3aa: CASSEEGPYGNTIYF; j_gene: TRBJ1-3; d_gene: .; len: 15; v_gene: TRBV2; abundance: once
CDR3nt: TGTGCCAGCAGCTTGGGTAAAGGGGTGCGGACATTTCGTACCGACACTGAAGCTTTCTTT; CDR3aa: CASSLGKGVRTFRTDTEAFF; j_gene: TRBJ1-1; d_gene: .; len: 20; v_gene: TRBV5-8; abundance: .
CDR3nt: TGTGCCAGCAGTTTATCCCTTACTATGGGCGGGAGCGAATACTACAATGAGCAGTTCTTC; CDR3aa: CASSLSLTMGGSEYYNEQFF; j_gene: TRBJ2-1; d_gene: TRBD2; len: 20; v_gene: TRBV28; abundance: .
CDR3nt: TGCGCCAGCAGCCCCTACACCGGGACACCTAAATACGAGCAGTACTTC; CDR3aa: CASSPYTGTPKYEQYF; j_gene: TRBJ2-7; d_gene: .; len: 16; v_gene: TRBV4-3; abundance: .
CDR3nt: TGTGCCAGCAGACCGGGACAGAGGGGCGAGCAGTTCTTC; CDR3aa: CASRPGQRGEQFF; j_gene: TRBJ2-1; d_gene: TRBD1; len: 13; v_gene: TRBV28; abundance: .
CDR3nt: TGTGCCAGCAGCCAAGGGTGGACAGGGGGCTCTGTCGGGCAGTTCTTC; CDR3aa: CASSQGWTGGSVGQFF; j_gene: TRBJ2-1; d_gene: TRBD1; len: 16; v_gene: TRBV3-1/TRBV3-2; abundance: .
CDR3nt: TGCGCCAGCAGCCAGGGGAGCGGGGGGACGCCGGGGGAGCAGTACTTC; CDR3aa: CASSQGSGGTPGEQYF; j_gene: TRBJ2-7; d_gene: TRBD2; len: 16; v_gene: TRBV4-3; abundance: .
CDR3nt: TGTGCCAGCAGTTCCGGGACAGGGAACCTTCGCTACACCTTC; CDR3aa: CASSSGTGNLRYTF; j_gene: TRBJ1-2; d_gene: TRBD1; len: 14; v_gene: TRBV6-5; abundance: .
CDR3nt: TGTGCCAGCAGCTTAGTCTCTGGACAGACCAACTATGGCTACACCTTC; CDR3aa: CASSLVSGQTNYGYTF; j_gene: TRBJ1-2; d_gene: .; len: 16; v_gene: TRBV7-9; abundance: once
CDR3nt: TGTGCCACACGACAGGGATTATGGGTCCGGAACACCATATATTTT; CDR3aa: CATRQGLWVRNTIYF; j_gene: TRBJ1-3; d_gene: TRBD1; len: 15; v_gene: TRBV10-3; abundance: .
CDR3nt: TGTGCCAGCAGTATAGCGGAAACAGATACGCAGTATTTT; CDR3aa: CASSIAETDTQYF; j_gene: TRBJ2-3; d_gene: .; len: 13; v_gene: TRBV6-2/TRBV6-3; abundance: .